What follows are 7 T cell receptor beta chains derived from one specimen sequenced in a study of response to subunit inactivated influenza vaccine. MiXCR, applied by TCRdb to the RT-PCR reads, yields one record per CDR3 protein. The sample includes some 800,000 distinct CDR3 sequences, roughly 20% seen only once; the top ten take roughly a tenth. The starting material was PBMCs from blood, obtained approximately 5 days after vaccination. The receptor source for this set is a man aged 45 to 65 who received an inactivated influenza vaccine.

There are many counts of this clonotype. The chain couples TRBV7-9 to TRBJ2-7; 10 nucleotides line up with TRBD2. Trimming took 2 bases from V and 4 from J; bases not matched to a gene: 8. This CDR3 is built from 16 residues. Germline CDR1 SEHNR, CDR2 FQNEAQ (reference sequence). The CDR3 loop reads CASSLWLAGERYEQYF. The CDR3 DNA follows: TGTGCCAGCAGCTTATGGCTAGCGGGAGAGAGGTACGAGCAGTACTTC.

CDR3 in amino acids: CASSLGDVGEQFF. As DNA, the CDR3 is TGTGCCAGCAGCTTAGGGGACGTAGGTGAGCAGTTCTTC. The chain couples TRBV7-2 to TRBJ2-1, with D perhaps assigned TRBD1 or TRBD2 (5 bases each). V was shortened by 1 base and J by 9 bases, with 10 bases between the two germline ends. Per germline, CDR1 SGHTA and CDR2 FQGNSA. CDR3 length: 13 amino acids.

This clonotype has more than one count but fewer than ten. V is TRBV20-1 and J is TRBJ2-3, with 9 bases aligning to TRBD2. CDR1 DFQATT and CDR2 SNEGSKA come from the germline V gene (reference sequence). The CDR3 length is 14 residues. V dropped 3 bases and J dropped 1; count of bases not matched to a gene: 2. DNA of the CDR3: TGCAGTGCTAGGGGACTAGCCCGCACAGATACGCAGTATTTT. It is translated as CSARGLARTDTQYF.

This clonotype showed up just a few times. The V and J genes are TRBV7-3 and TRBJ2-7; the D is unclear. Germline CDR1 is SGHTA and CDR2 is FQGTGA. V was pared by 1 base and J by 0 bases, with 13 bases between. The CDR3 runs 16 residues. CDR3 nucleotides: TGTGCCAGCAGCTTAATTAAGAGCCGCGTCTCCTACGAGCAGTACTTC. Protein product: CASSLIKSRVSYEQYF. Full variable domain (missing parts from reference TRBV7-3 and TRBJ2-7): GAGVSQTPSNKVTEKGKYVELRCDPISGHTALYWYRQSLGQGPEFLIYFQGTGAADDSGLPNDRFFAVRPEGSVSTLKIQRTERGDSAVYLCASSLIKSRVSYEQYFGPGTRLTVT.

At least ten counts were recorded for this clonotype. This sequence joins TRBV18 and TRBJ2-1; weak D call: TRBD1 (7 bases). V was cut by 8 bases and J by 10 bases, with 12 bases left in between. The CDR3 is 11 amino acids. Germline V gene lookup returns CDR1 KGHSH and CDR2 LQKENI. CDR3 bases: TGTGCCAGCAGCCCAGGGGGGGAGCAGTTCTTC. Its translation: CASSPGGEQFF.

This chain's CDR3 is CASSLGPLASETQYF. CDR3 bases: TGTGCCAGCAGCTTAGGGCCGCTAGCGAGCGAGACCCAGTACTTC. The V call is TRBV7-2, the J call TRBJ2-5, with a weak D call TRBD2 (6 bases). The CDR3 is 15 residues long. Germline CDR1 is SGHTA and CDR2 is FQGNSA. Trimming removed 1 base at V and 5 bases at J, with 14 bases between.

The V and J genes are TRBV20-1 and TRBJ2-7, with 12 bases aligning to TRBD2. Trimming cost V 4 bases and J 0 bases; bases outside gene matches: 10. Germline V gene data show CDR1 as DFQATT and CDR2 as SNEGSKA (reference sequence). The CDR3 covers 17 residues. CDR3 loop: CSANGQLAGGGSYEQYF. DNA of the CDR3: TGCAGTGCTAACGGGCAACTAGCGGGAGGCGGCTCCTACGAGCAGTACTTC.